This passage covers 2 T cell receptor beta chains from one sample sequenced in a study of naive and memory T cell subsets. Both TRBC1 and TRBC2 were covered by a beta constant-region primer of two equimolar oligonucleotides. TCRdb re-called the UMI-ligation and nested PCR reads with MiXCR, one entry per CDR3 protein. The repertoire includes around 160,000 distinct CDR3 sequences, approximately 17% of them detected once, and 0.14% sits in the top ten. The source material was naive CD4+ T cells from blood. Receptors were obtained from a human donor in good health.

In its sample, this clonotype was seen many times. The rearrangement joins TRBV12-3 or TRBV12-4 to TRBJ2-7, with 7 bases aligning to TRBD2. The CDR3 sequence is 14 residues long. The J segment lost 4 bases and the V segment lost 5 bases, leaving 8 bases of the junction unmatched. The CDR3 nucleotides are TGTGCCAGCAGTGGAGGGACTATCCTATACGAGCAGTACTTC. It codes for CASSGGTILYEQYF.

This clonotype was picked up a small number of times. The CDR3 DNA follows: TGCAGTGCTACAGGCGGGGCATACTATCAGCCCCAGCATTTT. Protein: CSATGGAYYQPQHF. The gene calls are TRBV20-1 and TRBJ1-5; D may be TRBD1 (5 bases). V lost 4 bases to trimming and J lost 5 bases, with 15 bases between them. Germline CDR1 reads DFQATT; CDR2 reads SNEGSKA (reference sequence). This CDR3 is 14 amino acids long.